The next 4 T cell receptor beta chains were all read from a single sample in a study of blood T cell repertoires in COVID-19. Clones were sequenced by immunoSEQ multiplex PCR, and TCRdb holds only the in-frame ones, with some missing. The profile covers about 200,000 clones, with about nine tenths appearing a single time and around 7% taken by the ten largest. The sample consisted of peripheral blood. These receptors were taken from a man aged 35 to 55 with acute or convalescent COVID-19.

The chain is built from TRBV6-5 and TRBJ2-2, with D perhaps TRBD2 (5 bases). V dropped 4 bases and J dropped 4 bases, with 16 bases sitting between them. In germline, CDR1 is MNHEY, CDR2 SVGAGI. The CDR3 spans 16 residues. This CDR3 reads CASSFLLAWGTGELFF. The CDR3 DNA sequence: TGTGCCAGCAGTTTTCTGTTAGCGTGGGGCACCGGGGAGCTGTTTTTT.

This chain links TRBV10-3 with TRBJ2-7, with 11 bases matching TRBD2. Unmatched junction bases numbered 10, after V lost 0 bases and J lost 0 bases. In germline, CDR1 is ENHRY, CDR2 SYGVKD. The CDR3 consists of 19 residues. CDR3 region: CAISESTTSGGHLSYEQYF. CDR3 in DNA: TGTGCCATCAGTGAGTCGACTACTAGCGGGGGCCACCTCTCCTACGAGCAGTACTTC.

Comments on this clone: The junction does not match germline at one end; this may be a read error. The chain is built from TRBV3-1 (or the pseudogene TRBV3-2) and TRBJ2-1, with 14 bases that match TRBD2. The CDR3 is 14 amino acids. CDR1 is LGHDT and CDR2 is YNNKEL in the germline V gene (reference sequence). The chain's CDR3 is CASSQAQTSGGEVF. DNA of the CDR3: TGTGCCAGCAGCCAAGCCCAGACTAGCGGGGGGGAGGTCTTC.

The J gene is TRBJ2-5, the V gene TRBV5-4, with 8 bases fitting TRBD1. Germline assignment: CDR1 SGHNT and CDR2 YYREEE (reference sequence). V lost 7 bases and J lost 5; bases outside the gene matches: 10. The CDR3 covers 14 residues. The CDR3 region has the DNA TGTGCCAGCGAAGTGCAGGGGGCGCGGGAGACCCAGTACTTC. Translating gives CASEVQGARETQYF. Combining the CDR3 with reference TRBV5-4 and TRBJ2-5 gives the whole variable domain ETGVTQSPTHLIKTRGQQVTLRCSSQSGHNTVSWYQQALGQGPQFIFQYYREEENGRGNFPPRFSGLQFPNYSSELNVNALELDDSALYLCASEVQGARETQYFGPGTRLLVL.